The entry below gives a single T cell receptor (beta chain) sequence along with its context. Study processing details: Counts of nucleated cells, estimated from reference gene primer amplification, were obtained. Assay used: immunoSEQ multiplex PCR; TCRdb lists only in-frame clones, some missing. That table supplies the V and J calls and clone size; D and trimming were determined from the DNA. The table has over 100,000 clones, roughly nine tenths seen once. The data derive from a study of blood T cell repertoires in COVID-19. Background on the study: COVID-19 samples, acute and convalescent, were from the United States, Italy and Spain. Sample material is recorded as cDNA or gDNA derived from T cells, B-cell-depleted T cells, or PBMCs.

This CDR3 is built from 15 residues. From germline, CDR1 is SGHTA and CDR2 FQGNSA. With 7 bases clipped from V and 3 bases from J, the junction kept 6 bases outside the gene matches. This sequence originates from a human donor in a cohort sampled during active COVID-19. The chain carries TRBV7-2 and TRBJ2-1, with 10 bases fitting TRBD1. Source material: peripheral blood. The CDR3 loop is CASKFRDRGYNEQFF. CDR3 coding DNA: TGTGCCAGCAAATTCCGGGACAGGGGCTACAATGAGCAGTTCTTC.